This TCR beta chain was documented in a study of OX40 agonist ivuxolimab in advanced cancers. The wider study: Treatment of patients was with ivuxolimab, an agonistic anti-OX40 (CD134) antibody. Study findings and constraints: Several nonresponders also turned out to have low normalized T-cell clonal expansion.

The protocol was immunoSEQ multiplex PCR, while the TCRdb copy is restricted to in-frame clones and leaves out a portion. The data hold fewer than 45,000 clones, with approximately 88% observed a single time. Regarding this clone: Its antigen is undetermined.

This TCR was sampled from an adult with an advanced solid tumor such as melanoma, head and neck, liver or kidney cancer. Sample: CD4+ or CD8+ T cells sorted from blood, taken in a trial of the OX40 agonist ivuxolimab.

CDR3: CASSLGGGRSYNEQFF. Here the CDR3 DNA reads TGTGCCAGCAGCTTAGGGGGCGGGCGTTCCTACAATGAGCAGTTCTTC. The chain joins TRBV7-8 to TRBJ2-1, with D perhaps matching TRBD1 or TRBD2 (5 bases each). The CDR3 extends over 16 amino acids. Germline V gene lookup returns CDR1 SGHVS and CDR2 FQNEAQ. V was cut by 1 base and J by 1 base, with 11 bases left in between.